This T cell receptor (beta chain) derives from a study of regulatory T cells in long-lasting Graves disease. As for time point: persistent/refractory GD, antithyroid drugs over 5 years with positive TRAb. Researchers made the TCR library from RNA that was extracted from PBMCs. This clonotype was picked up many times. Construction of the TCR beta libraries employed iRepertoire HTBI primers in conjunction with Arm-PCR of CDR3 regions. MiXCR was run by TCRdb on the multiplex PCR reads, yielding one entry per CDR3 protein. The data hold around 400,000 distinct CDR3 sequences, with 20% to 30% observed a single time. This specimen was peripheral blood mononuclear cells (PBMCs), taken when the disease was refractory, from a patient treated with antithyroid drugs. This TCR derives from a female donor with Graves disease.

DNA of the CDR3: TGTGCCAGCACGACAGGGCCGGACGAAAAACTGTTTTTT. This codes for CASTTGPDEKLFF. The V gene is TRBV28, the J gene TRBJ1-4; 7 bases line up with TRBD1. V shed 7 bases and J 8 bases; nucleotides not matched to a gene: 7. Germline CDR1 and CDR2: MDHEN and SYDVKM. The CDR3 consists of 13 residues.